The 16 T cell receptor beta chains reported below all come from one sample, sequenced in a study of cytomegalovirus exposure and HLA in healthy donors. Use of 60 Vbeta and 13 Jbeta primers characterized the PCR. Method: immunoSEQ multiplex PCR; TCRdb's copy keeps in-frame clones and lacks some. In the table there are under 110,000 clones, approximately 76% of which are singletons. Input material: PBMCs. The receptors originated from a man aged 40-50 years in good health and CMV-seronegative.

This sequence joins TRBV2 and TRBJ2-3; 15 bases match TRBD2. The germline gives CDR1 SNHLY, CDR2 FYNNEI. The CDR3 loop spans 17 amino acids. Trimming cost V 5 bases and J 8 bases; bases outside gene matches: 11. The CDR3 nucleotides are TGTGCCAGCAGTAGAAGGACTAGCGGGGGGGCGGGGGGTACGCAGTATTTT. Protein sequence: CASSRRTSGGAGGTQYF.

This clone showed up just a few times. DNA for the CDR3: TGTGCCAGCAGCTTAGAGGCCCGGGAGACCCAGTACTTC. This codes for CASSLEARETQYF. The chain is built from TRBV7-3 and TRBJ2-5; D remains ambiguous. From germline, CDR1 is SGHTA and CDR2 FQGTGA. The CDR3 extends over 13 amino acids. The V and J ends lost 2 bases and 5 bases respectively, with 9 bases between them.

The chain carries TRBV10-3 and TRBJ2-1; a weak D match, TRBD1 (7 bases). The germline gives CDR1 ENHRY, CDR2 SYGVKD. The CDR3 has 12 amino acids. Between the trimmed V and J ends, which lost 10 bases and 4 bases, there was a span of 11 bases. This CDR3 is CASGTAYNEQFF. The CDR3, as DNA: TGTGCCAGCGGGACAGCATACAATGAGCAGTTCTTC.

The chain carries TRBV18 and TRBJ1-2; TRBD1 matches 7 bases. The CDR3 loop spans 13 amino acids. The germline CDR1 and CDR2 sequences are KGHSH and LQKENI. The junction had 2 bases not matched to a gene; V was cut back by 4 bases and J by 3 bases. The CDR3 nucleotides are TGTGCCAGCTCACGCACAGGGGACTATGGCTACACCTTC. This gives the protein CASSRTGDYGYTF.

The rearrangement joins TRBV27 to TRBJ1-6, with 10 positions matching TRBD1. The V and J ends lost 11 bases and 11 bases, in that order; junction bases with no gene match: 12. CDR1 is MNHEY, CDR2 SMNVEV, per germline (reference sequence). The CDR3 totals 14 residues. The CDR3 sequence: CAASTGGIGAPLHF. DNA of the CDR3: TGTGCCGCCTCGACAGGGGGCATCGGGGCACCCCTCCACTTT.

The CDR3 here is CASSLGVLEYTEAFF. CDR3 in DNA: TGTGCCAGCAGCTTGGGCGTCTTAGAATACACTGAAGCTTTCTTT. V usage is TRBV5-8 and J usage is TRBJ1-1; D unclear. The CDR3 length is 15 residues. Trimming shortened V by 0 bases and J by 3 bases, and 12 bases separated the two germline ends. Germline V gives CDR1 SGHTS, CDR2 YDEGEE.

The gene calls are TRBV19 and TRBJ2-7, with 9 bases identical to TRBD1. There are 14 residues in the CDR3. The V segment lost 5 bases and the J segment 3 bases; nucleotides outside the gene matches: 5. Germline V lookup: CDR1 LNHDA, CDR2 SQIVND (reference sequence). CDR3 coding DNA: TGTGCCAGTAGTTTCCGACAGGGGGGCTACGAGCAGTACTTC. As protein: CASSFRQGGYEQYF.

This clone was seen just once. The rearrangement links TRBV5-1 to TRBJ2-7; 7 bases are a match to TRBD1. The CDR3 covers 15 residues. V was clipped by 4 bases and J by 4 bases; unmatched bases: 11. Germline V gene lookup returns CDR1 SGHRS and CDR2 YFSETQ. The CDR3 DNA follows: TGCGCCAGCAGCCCCGCCGGGACAGTTCGTTACGAGCAGTACTTC. As protein: CASSPAGTVRYEQYF. The full variable domain, with the rest looked up from reference TRBV5-1 and TRBJ2-7, is KAGVTQTPRYLIKTRGQQVTLSCSPISGHRSVSWYQQTPGQGLQFLFEYFSETQRNKGNFPGRFSGRQFSNSRSEMNVSTLELGDSALYLCASSPAGTVRYEQYFGPGTRLTVT.

As for this clone: Sequence at one end of the junction differs from germline and may be a read error. The chain is built from TRBV7-9 and TRBJ2-3; 7 bases align to TRBD2. Germline V gene lookup returns CDR1 SEHNR and CDR2 FQNEAQ (reference sequence). The CDR3 loop spans 15 amino acids. As DNA, the CDR3 is TGTTCCAGCAGCTCGGTAGGGAGGGTTACAGATACGCAGTATTTT. Translating gives CSSSSVGRVTDTQYF. The full variable domain, in which reference TRBV7-9 and TRBJ2-3 provide the parts outside the CDR3, is DTGVSQNPRHKITKRGQNVTFRCDPISEHNRLYWYRQTLGQGPEFLTYFQNEAQLEKSRLLSDRFSAERPKGSFSTLEIQRTEQGDSAMYLCSSSSVGRVTDTQYFGPGTRLTVL.

The rearrangement joins TRBV7-2 to TRBJ2-1; 8 bases align to TRBD2. V was pared by 5 bases and J by 3 bases, with 9 bases of the junction left unmatched. The CDR3 totals 16 residues. CDR1 and CDR2 from the germline V gene are SGHTA and FQGNSA. CDR3 region: CASSRTIAGNYNEQFF. In DNA, the CDR3 is TGTGCCAGCAGCCGCACGATAGCGGGGAACTACAATGAGCAGTTCTTC.

The rearrangement joins TRBV18 to TRBJ1-3, with D perhaps matching TRBD1 (5 bases). Between the trimmed V and J ends, which lost 2 bases and 0 bases, there was a span of 11 bases. The CDR3 length is 16 residues. Germline V gene data show CDR1 as KGHSH and CDR2 as LQKENI. CDR3 protein: CASSPTQVFSGNTIYF. CDR3 bases: TGTGCCAGCTCACCAACACAGGTCTTCTCTGGAAACACCATATATTTT.

This clone was seen a handful of times. The V gene is TRBV7-2, the J gene TRBJ1-2; D gene uncertain. Germline V CDR1 and CDR2: SGHTA, FQGNSA. The CDR3 contains 15 residues. V lost 1 base and J lost 1, with 10 bases in between. CDR3 DNA sequence: TGTGCCAGCAGCTTAGACCACAGCATTAACTATGGCTACACCTTC. Protein sequence: CASSLDHSINYGYTF.

The chain links TRBV2 to TRBJ2-7, with 9 bases aligning to TRBD1. The V gene end was trimmed by 10 bases and the J gene end by 5 bases; junction bases not matched to a gene: 6. Germline CDR1 is SNHLY and CDR2 is FYNNEI. This CDR3 comprises 12 residues. In DNA, the CDR3 is TGTGCCAAACAGGGGGCCCGGAACGAGCAGTACTTC. The encoded protein is CAKQGARNEQYF.

This rearrangement joins TRBV9 to TRBJ2-4; a possible D gene is TRBD1 (5 bases). Germline V gives CDR1 SGDLS, CDR2 YYNGEE. Trimming pared 0 bases from V and 1 base from J, leaving 8 bases between. CDR3 length equals 15 residues. The CDR3 region has the DNA TGTGCCAGCAGCGTAGCTCAGGGTGCCAAAAACATTCAGTACTTC. It translates to CASSVAQGAKNIQYF. The full variable domain, with the rest looked up from reference TRBV9 and TRBJ2-4, is DSGVTQTPKHLITATGQRVTLRCSPRSGDLSVYWYQQSLDQGLQFLIQYYNGEERAKGNILERFSAQQFPDLHSELNLSSLELGDSALYFCASSVAQGAKNIQYFGAGTRLSVL.

The J gene is TRBJ2-3, the V gene TRBV11-3, with 10 bases aligning to TRBD2. This CDR3 has 15 amino acids. Germline CDR1 reads SGHNT; CDR2 reads YENEEA. Trimming removed 3 bases from V and 6 bases from J; junction bases left unmatched: 6. DNA for the CDR3: TGTGCCAGCAGCTTCGGAGCGGGGGGGCGGGATACGCAGTATTTT. Translation: CASSFGAGGRDTQYF.

The J gene is TRBJ1-3, the V gene TRBV7-2; 7 nucleotides match TRBD1. CDR3 length: 15 residues. The V segment lost 6 bases and the J segment 1 base; nucleotides outside the gene matches: 6. CDR1 is SGHTA, CDR2 FQGNSA, per germline. CDR3 protein: CASRRDRTSGNTIYF. The DNA of the CDR3 is TGTGCCAGCAGACGGGACAGAACTTCTGGAAACACCATATATTTT.